The rows below give T cell receptor beta chains drawn from one sample of a study of T cells after yellow fever vaccination. TCRdb analysed the 5' RACE reads with MiXCR anew, one entry per CDR3 protein. The table lists approximately 350,000 distinct CDR3 sequences, 11% of them singletons, with around 20% in the top ten. Material: PBMCs, obtained on the day of the first yellow fever vaccination. The receptors shown here come from a man aged 18 to 29 who received the YFV17D yellow fever vaccine. Both conserved end residues are part of each CDR3. D genes are given only for firm matches. Clone size appears in some rows only: once, few, many, or a class for an expanded clone.

J gene: TRBJ2-1
V gene: TRBV4-3
clone size: -
D gene: TRBD2
CDR3 protein: CASSRRLAFNEQFF
CDR3 DNA: TGCGCCAGCAGCCGCCGACTAGCGTTCAATGAGCAGTTCTTC

J gene: TRBJ2-3
V gene: TRBV7-9
clone size: -
D gene: -
CDR3 protein: CASSRRGPSTDTQYF
CDR3 DNA: TGTGCCAGCAGCCGGCGGGGGCCTAGCACAGATACGCAGTATTTT

J gene: TRBJ2-2
V gene: TRBV20-1
clone size: -
D gene: -
CDR3 protein: CSVSSMAGELFF
CDR3 DNA: TGCAGTGTATCCTCTATGGCGGGGGAGCTGTTTTTT

J gene: TRBJ2-7
V gene: TRBV20-1
clone size: many
D gene: -
CDR3 protein: CSASSYGAGEQYF
CDR3 DNA: TGCAGTGCTAGCAGCTACGGGGCTGGGGAGCAGTACTTC

J gene: TRBJ2-3
V gene: TRBV4-3
clone size: -
D gene: -
CDR3 protein: CASSQGISDTLYF
CDR3 DNA: TGCGCCAGCAGCCAAGGGATCTCGGATACGCTGTATTTT

J gene: TRBJ1-1
V gene: TRBV4-2
clone size: many
D gene: -
CDR3 protein: CASSGRGNTEAFF
CDR3 DNA: TGTGCCAGCAGCGGACGGGGGAACACTGAAGCTTTCTTT

J gene: TRBJ1-2
V gene: TRBV12-3/TRBV12-4
clone size: few
D gene: -
CDR3 protein: CASSLDEYQAHGYTF
CDR3 DNA: TGTGCCAGCAGTTTAGATGAGTACCAGGCGCATGGCTACACCTTC

J gene: TRBJ1-2
V gene: TRBV5-1
clone size: -
D gene: -
CDR3 protein: CASSLRVYSNYGYTF
CDR3 DNA: TGCGCCAGCAGCTTGCGGGTGTATTCCAACTATGGCTACACCTTC

J gene: TRBJ1-5
V gene: TRBV7-2
clone size: few
D gene: -
CDR3 protein: CASSPSQVRQPQHF
CDR3 DNA: TGTGCCAGCAGCCCTTCCCAGGTTAGACAGCCCCAGCATTTT

J gene: TRBJ1-2
V gene: TRBV9
clone size: few
D gene: -
CDR3 protein: CASSVDPIGYGYTF
CDR3 DNA: TGTGCCAGCAGCGTAGACCCCATAGGTTATGGCTACACCTTC

J gene: TRBJ1-2
V gene: TRBV18
clone size: -
D gene: -
CDR3 protein: CASSPPGKEGYTF
CDR3 DNA: TGTGCCAGCTCACCACCGGGGAAGGAGGGCTACACCTTC

J gene: TRBJ2-5
V gene: TRBV4-3
clone size: -
D gene: -
CDR3 protein: CASSQDRSVGGETQYF
CDR3 DNA: TGCGCCAGCAGCCAAGATCGATCCGTGGGGGGAGAGACCCAGTACTTC

J gene: TRBJ2-7
V gene: TRBV7-2
clone size: many
D gene: TRBD2
CDR3 protein: CASSFTSGGAYEQYF
CDR3 DNA: TGTGCCAGCAGCTTTACTAGCGGGGGGGCCTACGAGCAGTACTTC

J gene: TRBJ2-5
V gene: TRBV10-3
clone size: many
D gene: TRBD2
CDR3 protein: CATRDYKTQYF
CDR3 DNA: TGTGCCACCCGGGACTATAAGACCCAGTACTTC

J gene: TRBJ1-5
V gene: TRBV2
clone size: -
D gene: -
CDR3 protein: CASRGSGGNQPQHF
CDR3 DNA: TGTGCCAGCAGGGGGTCGGGGGGCAATCAGCCCCAGCATTTT

J gene: TRBJ2-3
V gene: TRBV5-1
clone size: few
D gene: TRBD2
CDR3 protein: CASSQSPGLALDTQYF
CDR3 DNA: TGCGCCAGCAGCCAATCCCCGGGACTAGCGCTAGATACGCAGTATTTT

J gene: TRBJ2-2
V gene: TRBV11-1
clone size: -
D gene: -
CDR3 protein: CASSQWLGGEPNTGELFF
CDR3 DNA: TGTGCCAGCAGCCAGTGGTTGGGCGGGGAGCCGAACACCGGGGAGCTGTTTTTT

J gene: TRBJ1-3
V gene: TRBV12-3/TRBV12-4
clone size: -
D gene: -
CDR3 protein: CASRPGGDSGNTIYF
CDR3 DNA: TGTGCCAGCAGGCCCGGAGGGGACTCTGGAAACACCATATATTTT

J gene: TRBJ1-5
V gene: TRBV7-2
clone size: -
D gene: -
CDR3 protein: CASSRGGTSNQPQHF
CDR3 DNA: TGTGCCAGCAGCCGGGGGGGGACTAGCAATCAGCCCCAGCATTTT

J gene: TRBJ2-2
V gene: TRBV12-3/TRBV12-4
clone size: few
D gene: TRBD2
CDR3 protein: CASRRLAGGNTGELFF
CDR3 DNA: TGTGCCAGCAGGAGACTAGCGGGGGGGAACACCGGGGAGCTGTTTTTT

J gene: TRBJ1-3
V gene: TRBV12-5
clone size: -
D gene: -
CDR3 protein: CASGLGVSSGNTIYF
CDR3 DNA: TGTGCTAGTGGTTTGGGGGTCTCCTCTGGAAACACCATATATTTT

J gene: TRBJ2-5
V gene: TRBV28
clone size: -
D gene: -
CDR3 protein: CASSLGGGRGETQYF
CDR3 DNA: TGTGCCAGCAGTTTGGGAGGGGGGCGCGGAGAGACCCAGTACTTC

J gene: TRBJ2-5
V gene: TRBV10-3
clone size: -
D gene: -
CDR3 protein: CAITTVKGTQYF
CDR3 DNA: TGTGCCATCACCACAGTAAAGGGGACCCAGTACTTC

J gene: TRBJ2-5
V gene: TRBV20-1
clone size: few
D gene: TRBD1
CDR3 protein: CSAASGQMETQYF
CDR3 DNA: TGCAGTGCGGCGTCGGGACAGATGGAGACCCAGTACTTC

J gene: TRBJ2-7
V gene: TRBV19
clone size: -
D gene: -
CDR3 protein: CASRGLTSYEQYF
CDR3 DNA: TGTGCCAGTAGAGGACTGACCTCCTACGAGCAGTACTTC

J gene: TRBJ2-5
V gene: TRBV7-2
clone size: -
D gene: TRBD2
CDR3 protein: CASSSKRGPKETQYF
CDR3 DNA: TGTGCCAGCAGCTCCAAGCGGGGGCCTAAAGAGACCCAGTACTTC

J gene: TRBJ2-1
V gene: TRBV4-1
clone size: many
D gene: -
CDR3 protein: CASSYLGNNEQFF
CDR3 DNA: TGCGCCAGCAGCTATCTGGGGAACAATGAGCAGTTCTTC

J gene: TRBJ2-7
V gene: TRBV6-5
clone size: few
D gene: -
CDR3 protein: CASSYSIWGSYEQYF
CDR3 DNA: TGTGCCAGCAGTTACTCGATTTGGGGAAGCTACGAGCAGTACTTC

J gene: TRBJ2-4
V gene: TRBV11-2
clone size: -
D gene: -
CDR3 protein: CASSLRSRGIHIQYF
CDR3 DNA: TGTGCCAGCAGCTTAAGGTCGAGGGGGATACACATTCAGTACTTC

J gene: TRBJ2-2
V gene: TRBV5-1
clone size: -
D gene: -
CDR3 protein: CASSFGPATGELFF
CDR3 DNA: TGCGCCAGCAGCTTCGGGCCGGCGACCGGGGAGCTGTTTTTT

J gene: TRBJ2-3
V gene: TRBV2
clone size: few
D gene: TRBD1
CDR3 protein: CASSLTGGSTDTQYF
CDR3 DNA: TGTGCCAGCAGCCTGACAGGGGGCTCCACAGATACGCAGTATTTT

J gene: TRBJ1-1
V gene: TRBV6-2/TRBV6-3
clone size: few
D gene: TRBD1
CDR3 protein: CASSYPTGQMNTEAFF
CDR3 DNA: TGTGCCAGCAGTTACCCAACGGGACAGATGAACACTGAAGCTTTCTTT

J gene: TRBJ2-7
V gene: TRBV3-1
clone size: -
D gene: TRBD1
CDR3 protein: CASSPSGQTYEQYF
CDR3 DNA: TGTGCCAGCAGCCCGTCGGGACAGACCTACGAGCAGTACTTC

J gene: TRBJ2-3
V gene: TRBV20-1
clone size: -
D gene: -
CDR3 protein: CSARDAWTDTQYF
CDR3 DNA: TGCAGCGCTAGAGATGCTTGGACAGATACGCAGTATTTT

J gene: TRBJ1-4
V gene: TRBV9
clone size: -
D gene: -
CDR3 protein: CASSATGTTNEKLFF
CDR3 DNA: TGTGCCAGCAGTGCAACAGGGACTACTAATGAAAAACTGTTTTTT

J gene: TRBJ1-1
V gene: TRBV20-1
clone size: few
D gene: -
CDR3 protein: CSATRTVNTEAFF
CDR3 DNA: TGCAGTGCTACACGGACGGTGAACACTGAAGCTTTCTTT

J gene: TRBJ2-5
V gene: TRBV29-1
clone size: -
D gene: TRBD1
CDR3 protein: CSARQGPETQYF
CDR3 DNA: TGCAGCGCCAGACAGGGGCCGGAGACCCAGTACTTC

J gene: TRBJ2-6
V gene: TRBV5-4
clone size: -
D gene: -
CDR3 protein: CASSFWDTNVLTF
CDR3 DNA: TGTGCCAGCAGCTTCTGGGACACCAACGTCCTGACTTTC

J gene: TRBJ1-5
V gene: TRBV20-1
clone size: few
D gene: TRBD1
CDR3 protein: CSANPTGAATPQHF
CDR3 DNA: TGCAGTGCTAACCCGACAGGGGCCGCTACACCCCAGCATTTT

J gene: TRBJ1-6
V gene: TRBV7-9
clone size: many
D gene: -
CDR3 protein: CASSLEYSPLHF
CDR3 DNA: TGTGCCAGCAGCTTAGAGTATTCACCCCTCCACTTT

J gene: TRBJ2-3
V gene: TRBV28
clone size: -
D gene: TRBD2
CDR3 protein: CASHERGETDTQYF
CDR3 DNA: TGTGCCAGTCACGAGCGGGGAGAGACAGATACGCAGTATTTT

J gene: TRBJ2-1
V gene: TRBV18
clone size: -
D gene: TRBD1
CDR3 protein: CASYGQGYNEQFF
CDR3 DNA: TGTGCCAGCTACGGACAGGGATACAATGAGCAGTTCTTC

J gene: TRBJ1-1
V gene: TRBV12-3/TRBV12-4
clone size: -
D gene: -
CDR3 protein: CASRSLRRQAEAFF
CDR3 DNA: TGTGCCAGCAGATCCTTACGAAGACAGGCTGAAGCTTTCTTT

J gene: TRBJ2-1
V gene: TRBV12-3/TRBV12-4
clone size: few
D gene: -
CDR3 protein: CASSLAVVEQFF
CDR3 DNA: TGTGCCAGCAGTTTAGCGGTGGTTGAGCAGTTCTTC

J gene: TRBJ2-5
V gene: TRBV3-1
clone size: -
D gene: TRBD1
CDR3 protein: CASSSGQAGETQYF
CDR3 DNA: TGTGCCAGCAGTTCAGGACAGGCCGGAGAGACCCAGTACTTC

J gene: TRBJ1-1
V gene: TRBV27
clone size: few
D gene: TRBD1
CDR3 protein: CASTSGQMNTEAFF
CDR3 DNA: TGTGCCAGCACCTCGGGACAGATGAACACTGAAGCTTTCTTT

J gene: TRBJ1-6
V gene: TRBV5-1
clone size: -
D gene: TRBD1
CDR3 protein: CASSLDRGYSPLHF
CDR3 DNA: TGCGCCAGCAGCTTGGACAGGGGTTATTCACCCCTCCACTTT

J gene: TRBJ2-6
V gene: TRBV5-4
clone size: few
D gene: -
CDR3 protein: CASSSNSGANVLTF
CDR3 DNA: TGTGCCAGCAGCTCAAACTCTGGGGCCAACGTCCTGACTTTC

J gene: TRBJ2-3
V gene: TRBV28
clone size: -
D gene: TRBD1
CDR3 protein: CASNDRDRGTDTQYF
CDR3 DNA: TGTGCCAGCAACGACCGGGACAGGGGCACAGATACGCAGTATTTT

J gene: TRBJ1-1
V gene: TRBV7-9
clone size: -
D gene: -
CDR3 protein: CASSLSPLLNTEAFF
CDR3 DNA: TGTGCCAGCAGCTTATCCCCTCTCCTGAACACTGAAGCTTTCTTT

J gene: TRBJ2-5
V gene: TRBV5-1
clone size: few
D gene: -
CDR3 protein: CASTMRPGQETQYF
CDR3 DNA: TGCGCCAGCACCATGCGCCCGGGGCAAGAGACCCAGTACTTC

J gene: TRBJ1-5
V gene: TRBV4-1
clone size: -
D gene: -
CDR3 protein: CASSPGQPNQPRHF
CDR3 DNA: TGCGCCAGCAGCCCTGGACAGCCCAATCAGCCCCGGCATTTT

J gene: TRBJ2-1
V gene: TRBV7-2
clone size: many
D gene: -
CDR3 protein: CASSRVNEQFF
CDR3 DNA: TGTGCCAGCAGCCGTGTTAACGAGCAGTTCTTC

J gene: TRBJ2-5
V gene: TRBV29-1
clone size: -
D gene: -
CDR3 protein: CSAEDLGETQYF
CDR3 DNA: TGCAGCGCTGAAGATCTAGGGGAGACCCAGTACTTC

J gene: TRBJ1-1
V gene: TRBV2
clone size: -
D gene: -
CDR3 protein: CASNGQPNTEAFF
CDR3 DNA: TGTGCCAGCAATGGACAGCCGAACACTGAAGCTTTCTTT

J gene: TRBJ1-4
V gene: TRBV6-1
clone size: few
D gene: TRBD1
CDR3 protein: CASSPGQGKGNEKLFF
CDR3 DNA: TGTGCCAGCAGTCCGGGACAGGGGAAAGGGAATGAAAAACTGTTTTTT

J gene: TRBJ2-1
V gene: TRBV4-1
clone size: -
D gene: TRBD1
CDR3 protein: CASSQRDRALEQFF
CDR3 DNA: TGCGCCAGCAGCCAAAGGGACAGGGCACTTGAGCAGTTCTTC